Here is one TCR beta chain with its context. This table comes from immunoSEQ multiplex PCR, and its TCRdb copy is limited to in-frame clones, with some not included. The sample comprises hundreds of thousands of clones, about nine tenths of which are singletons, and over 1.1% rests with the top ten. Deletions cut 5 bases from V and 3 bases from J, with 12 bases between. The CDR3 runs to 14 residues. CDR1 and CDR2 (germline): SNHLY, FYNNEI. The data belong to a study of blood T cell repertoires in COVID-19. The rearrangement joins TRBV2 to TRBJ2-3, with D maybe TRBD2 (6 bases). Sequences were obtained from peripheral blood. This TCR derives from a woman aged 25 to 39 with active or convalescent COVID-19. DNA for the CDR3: TGTGCCAGCAGTTTACTAGCAGGGACAGATACGCAGTATTTT. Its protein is CASSLLAGTDTQYF. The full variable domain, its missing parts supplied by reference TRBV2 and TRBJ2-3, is EPEVTQTPSHQVTQMGQEVILRCVPISNHLYFYWYRQILGQKVEFLVSFYNNEISEKSEIFDDQFSVERPDGSNFTLKIRSTKLEDSAMYFCASSLLAGTDTQYFGPGTRLTVL.